This T cell receptor (beta chain) was documented in a study of T cell changes during pregnancy in multiple sclerosis. The data were produced by immunoSEQ multiplex PCR, yet TCRdb's version contains in-frame clones alone and is incomplete. This table holds tens of thousands of clones, approximately 90% found once. Per the germline V gene, CDR1 is SGHAT and CDR2 is FQNNGV. With 0 bases clipped from V and 14 bases from J, the junction kept 2 bases outside the gene matches. The CDR3 is 12 residues long. Sequencing used peripheral blood, obtained in the first trimester of pregnancy. The chain uses TRBV11-2 and TRBJ2-1; TRBD2 aligns across 9 bases. The receptor comes from a female donor in good health, enrolled as a control in a pregnancy study. DNA of the CDR3: TGTGCCAGCAGCTTAGACGGCGGGGGGGAGTTCTTC. Its protein product is CASSLDGGGEFF.